The text below deals with one T cell receptor beta chain. Its antigen remains unidentified. The data originate from a study of cytomegalovirus exposure and HLA in healthy donors. General study results and limits: The classifier, whose performance was assessed in both the original and validation cohorts, reportedly diagnosed cytomegalovirus status with high specificity and sensitivity. According to the study, around 150 TCR beta chains were cytomegalovirus-associated. Other equally common chains were less clonally expanded than HLA-associated TCR beta chains, a later analysis showed.

PCR was performed using 60 Vbeta and 13 Jbeta primers. TCRdb's copy holds only in-frame clones and misses some; the assay was immunoSEQ multiplex PCR. The sample gives around 99,000 clones, roughly 80% of which show up once; over 7% is in the top ten. Participants comprised healthy donors of bone marrow. Sequenced material: PBMCs. The receptor was isolated from a woman in her fifties or sixties in good health and CMV-seropositive.

The CDR3 DNA reads TGTGCCAGCAGCCCATCGAGGGGGCTCGCCAATTCACCCCTCCACTTT. Translation gives CASSPSRGLANSPLHF. This rearrangement joins TRBV9 to TRBJ1-6, with TRBD1 matching over 7 bases. Germline CDR1 reads SGDLS; CDR2 reads YYNGEE. The CDR3 totals 16 residues. V dropped 4 bases and J dropped 7; count of bases not matched to a gene: 11. The variable domain in full, completed from reference TRBV9 and TRBJ1-6, reads DSGVTQTPKHLITATGQRVTLRCSPRSGDLSVYWYQQSLDQGLQFLIQYYNGEERAKGNILERFSAQQFPDLHSELNLSSLELGDSALYFCASSPSRGLANSPLHFGNGTRLTVT.